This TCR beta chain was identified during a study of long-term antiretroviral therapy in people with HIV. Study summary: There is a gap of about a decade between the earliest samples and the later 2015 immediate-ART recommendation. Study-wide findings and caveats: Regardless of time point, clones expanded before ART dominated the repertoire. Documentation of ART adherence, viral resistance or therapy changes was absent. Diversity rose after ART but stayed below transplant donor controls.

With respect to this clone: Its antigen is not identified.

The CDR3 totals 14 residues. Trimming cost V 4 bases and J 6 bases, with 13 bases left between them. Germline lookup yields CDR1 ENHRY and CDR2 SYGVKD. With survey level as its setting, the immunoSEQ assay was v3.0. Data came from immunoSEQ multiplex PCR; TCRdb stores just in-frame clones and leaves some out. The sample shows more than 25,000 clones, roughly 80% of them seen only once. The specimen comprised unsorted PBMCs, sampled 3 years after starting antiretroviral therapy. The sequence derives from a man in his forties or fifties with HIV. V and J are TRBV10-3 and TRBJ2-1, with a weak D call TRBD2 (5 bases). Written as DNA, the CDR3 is TGTGCCATCAGTGCGAGTGCTGCGGGCAATGAGCAGTTCTTC. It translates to CAISASAAGNEQFF.